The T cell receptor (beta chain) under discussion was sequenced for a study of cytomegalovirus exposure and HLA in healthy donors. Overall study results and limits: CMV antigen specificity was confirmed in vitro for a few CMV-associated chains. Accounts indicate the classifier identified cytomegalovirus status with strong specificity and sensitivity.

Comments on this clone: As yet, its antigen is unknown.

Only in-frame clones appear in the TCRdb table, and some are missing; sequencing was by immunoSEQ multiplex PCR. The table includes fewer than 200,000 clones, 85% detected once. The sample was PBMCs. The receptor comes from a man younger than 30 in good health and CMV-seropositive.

The chain's CDR3 is CAITMEPNTEAFF. The CDR3 nucleotides are TGTGCCATCACAATGGAGCCGAACACTGAAGCTTTCTTT. The chain uses TRBV10-3 and TRBJ1-1; no firm D call. Germline-derived CDR1 and CDR2 are ENHRY and SYGVKD. V was clipped by 7 bases and J by 1 base, with 10 bases between them. The CDR3 spans 13 residues.